This T cell receptor beta chain was recovered during a study of patients and donors after allogeneic stem cell transplantation. V dropped 6 bases and J dropped 0 bases, with 15 bases sitting between them. The CDR3 is 16 amino acids. Germline V CDR1 and CDR2: SEHNR, FQNEAQ (reference sequence). TCRdb reanalysed the RT-PCR reads using MiXCR and keeps one entry per CDR3 protein. The sample yields tens of thousands of distinct CDR3 sequences, over 6.5% seen once. The TCR sequence derives from a human donor who was either an allogeneic HSCT recipient or a stem cell or donor lymphocyte infusion donor (not recorded which). It is not recorded whose cells these are; they may come from a transplant donor. The sequenced material came from blood, either unsorted or a sorted T cell fraction (not recorded which). The chain is built from TRBV7-9 and TRBJ2-1; D is uncertain. The CDR3 coding sequence is TGTGCCAGCAGTTCCTTCTGGCATAGCTCCTACAATGAGCAGTTCTTC. It codes for CASSSFWHSSYNEQFF.